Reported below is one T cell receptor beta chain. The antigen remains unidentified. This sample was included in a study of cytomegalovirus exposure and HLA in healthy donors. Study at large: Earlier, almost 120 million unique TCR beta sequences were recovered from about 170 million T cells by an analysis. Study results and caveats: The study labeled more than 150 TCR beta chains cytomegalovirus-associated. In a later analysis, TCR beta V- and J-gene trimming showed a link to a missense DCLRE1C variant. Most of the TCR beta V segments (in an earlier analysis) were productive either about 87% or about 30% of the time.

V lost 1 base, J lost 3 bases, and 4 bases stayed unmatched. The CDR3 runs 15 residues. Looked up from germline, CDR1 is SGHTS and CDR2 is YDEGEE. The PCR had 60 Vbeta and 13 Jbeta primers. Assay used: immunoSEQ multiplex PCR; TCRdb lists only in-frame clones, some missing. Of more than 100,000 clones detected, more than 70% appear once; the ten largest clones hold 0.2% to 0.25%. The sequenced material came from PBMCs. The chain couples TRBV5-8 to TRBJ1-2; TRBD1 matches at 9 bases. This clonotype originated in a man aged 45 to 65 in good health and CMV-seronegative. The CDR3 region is CASSLPQGADYGYTF. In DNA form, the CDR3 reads TGTGCCAGCAGCTTGCCACAGGGGGCGGACTATGGCTACACCTTC.